The 28 T cell receptor beta chains listed next were all sequenced from one sample in a study of T-cell memory formation after mild COVID-19. From the 5' RACE reads, TCRdb called clonotypes with MiXCR, one entry per CDR3 protein. The sample consists of roughly 110,000 distinct CDR3 sequences, about a sixth of them appearing once. The source material was PBMCs or a T cell subset sorted from them (not recorded which). The receptors stem from an adult woman who had mild COVID-19 (a few samples of this study predate the infection). Cell type and time point are not known.

The chain is built from TRBV5-4 and TRBJ2-1; 7 nucleotides align to TRBD2. With V trimmed by 3 bases and J by 7 bases, 4 bases remained unmatched. The germline V gene has CDR1 SGHNT and CDR2 YYREEE (reference sequence). The CDR3 loop spans 13 amino acids. CDR3 nucleotide sequence: TGTGCCAGCAGCTATGGGACTACAAATGAGCAGTTCTTC. Its protein is CASSYGTTNEQFF.

This clonotype was detected only a few times. The chain has TRBV12-3 or TRBV12-4 and TRBJ2-7; D is unclear. Trimming stripped 3 bases from V and 0 bases from J, with 9 bases between. There are 14 residues in the CDR3. The CDR3 region has the DNA TGTGCCAGCAGTTTTTTTGGGAACTCCTACGAGCAGTACTTC. Amino acids: CASSFFGNSYEQYF.

This chain links TRBV7-6 with TRBJ2-7, with a weak D call TRBD1 (6 bases). V shed 5 bases and J shed 6 bases, with 14 bases lying between them. Germline V CDR1 and CDR2: SGHVS, FNYEAQ. The CDR3 spans 13 residues. The CDR3 is CASSLTDSAEQYF. The CDR3 bases are TGTGCCAGCAGCCTAACGGACAGTGCCGAGCAGTACTTC.

Ten or more counts support this clonotype. V usage is TRBV4-2 and J usage is TRBJ2-7, with TRBD2 matching over 10 bases. The CDR3 contains 15 residues. J gave up 3 bases and V 1 base, and 3 bases lay outside the gene matches. From germline, CDR1 is LGHNA and CDR2 YNFKEQ. The CDR3 reads CASSQGSSGGYEQYF. The CDR3 coding sequence is TGTGCCAGCAGCCAAGGCTCTAGCGGGGGCTACGAGCAGTACTTC.

The rearrangement uses TRBV9 and TRBJ2-5; a weak D match, TRBD2 (5 bases). The germline V gene encodes CDR1 SGDLS and CDR2 YYNGEE. V lost 2 bases to trimming and J lost 1 base, with 18 bases between them. CDR3 length equals 17 residues. The CDR3 coding sequence is TGTGCCAGCAGCGTCTTGGGAGCCACCGGTCTCCAAGAGACCCAGTACTTC. It is translated as CASSVLGATGLQETQYF. Looking up the rest from reference TRBV9 and TRBJ2-5 gives the full variable domain: DSGVTQTPKHLITATGQRVTLRCSPRSGDLSVYWYQQSLDQGLQFLIQYYNGEERAKGNILERFSAQQFPDLHSELNLSSLELGDSALYFCASSVLGATGLQETQYFGPGTRLLVL.

This clonotype was seen only a few times. The genes are TRBV25-1 and TRBJ2-7; TRBD1 matches at 7 bases. Germline CDR1 is MGHDK and CDR2 is SYGVNS. V lost 1 base, J lost 4 bases, and 1 base stayed unmatched. The CDR3 contains 13 residues. The DNA for the CDR3 is TGTGCCAGCAGTGAATGGGACAGTTACGAGCAGTACTTC. Protein product: CASSEWDSYEQYF.

This clonotype was seen more than once but under ten times. The chain uses TRBV4-3 and TRBJ2-7, with 9 positions matching TRBD2. The CDR3 has 17 residues. With 1 base clipped from V and 0 bases from J, the junction kept 7 bases outside the gene matches. Germline V gene lookup returns CDR1 LGHNA and CDR2 YSLEER. Here the CDR3 reads CASSQVVVSGSSYEQYF. CDR3 DNA sequence: TGCGCCAGCAGCCAAGTGGTGGTTAGCGGGAGCTCCTACGAGCAGTACTTC.

This clonotype was detected only a few times. This chain links TRBV13 with TRBJ2-7, with D hard to call. V lost 3 bases, J lost 3 bases, and 3 bases lay in between. This CDR3 has 11 amino acids. CDR1 is PRHDT, CDR2 FYEKMQ, per germline (reference sequence). The CDR3, as DNA: TGTGCCAGCAGCTTCAACTACGAGCAGTACTTC. Encoded protein: CASSFNYEQYF.

V usage is TRBV7-6 and J usage is TRBJ1-1; no clear D gene. Germline V gives CDR1 SGHVS, CDR2 FNYEAQ. Trimming removed 4 bases at V and 8 bases at J, with 17 bases between. The CDR3 consists of 14 residues. This CDR3 reads CASSSMSERAEAFF. The CDR3 DNA is TGTGCCAGCAGCTCAATGTCGGAAAGGGCAGAAGCTTTCTTT.

The rearrangement links TRBV30 to TRBJ2-5, with D perhaps matching TRBD2 (5 bases). Germline-derived CDR1 and CDR2 are GTSNPN and SVGIG (reference sequence). V was trimmed by 0 bases and J by 0 bases, leaving 8 bases between them. The CDR3 sequence is 14 residues long. CDR3: CAWSVLGNQETQYF. The CDR3 region has the DNA TGTGCCTGGAGTGTACTAGGGAACCAAGAGACCCAGTACTTC.

The rearrangement links TRBV12-3 or TRBV12-4 to TRBJ2-7; 9 nucleotides align to TRBD2. The trim removed 0 bases at V and 3 bases at J, leaving 12 bases unmatched. The CDR3 is 18 residues long. The DNA of the CDR3 is TGTGCCAGCAGTTTAGCTGTAGCGGGGGCCCCTCCGGGCTACGAGCAGTACTTC. Its translation: CASSLAVAGAPPGYEQYF.

The rearrangement uses TRBV3-1 and TRBJ1-2; possible D gene TRBD1, 5 bases. The CDR3 runs to 14 residues. CDR1 and CDR2 (germline): LGHDT, YNNKEL (reference sequence). Trimming cost V 5 bases and J 7 bases, with 17 bases left between them. The CDR3 DNA reads TGTGCCAGCAGCGAAAGGTCGGAGGGACCTGGCTACACCTTC. Its protein is CASSERSEGPGYTF.

This clonotype was detected a few times. The genes are TRBV3-1 and TRBJ2-1, with TRBD2 matching 9 bases. With V trimmed by 10 bases and J by 5 bases, 3 bases remained unmatched. The CDR3 has 12 residues. The germline V gene has CDR1 LGHDT and CDR2 YNNKEL (reference sequence). CDR3 region: CATIAGDNEQFF. The CDR3 nucleotides read TGTGCCACGATAGCGGGAGACAATGAGCAGTTCTTC.

V gene TRBV7-9 combines with J gene TRBJ1-1; D gene ambiguous. The CDR3 is 14 residues long. Trimming pared 5 bases from V and 1 base from J, leaving 11 bases between. From germline, CDR1 is SEHNR and CDR2 FQNEAQ (reference sequence). The CDR3 region is CASSTQLGNTEAFF. CDR3 DNA sequence: TGTGCCAGCAGCACCCAACTGGGGAACACTGAAGCTTTCTTT.

In this sample, this clonotype turned up a few times. The chain recombines TRBV10-3 with TRBJ1-6; the D is unclear. Per germline, CDR1 ENHRY and CDR2 SYGVKD. CDR3 length: 15 amino acids. V was shortened by 0 bases and J by 7 bases, with 10 bases between the two germline ends. This CDR3 reads CAISESTLSNSPLHF. The DNA for the CDR3 is TGTGCCATCAGTGAGTCGACTCTGTCAAATTCACCCCTCCACTTT.

V and J are TRBV29-1 and TRBJ2-7; 8 bases fit TRBD2. CDR1 and CDR2 from the germline V gene are SQVTM and ANQGSEA. The CDR3 runs to 14 residues. The V gene end was trimmed by 4 bases and the J gene end by 2 bases; junction bases not matched to a gene: 7. CDR3 nucleotides: TGCAGCGTTGGGGACTCGGGGGGGCCCTACGAGCAGTACTTC. Its translation: CSVGDSGGPYEQYF.

This clonotype was observed a handful of times. The chain has TRBV12-3 or TRBV12-4 and TRBJ2-1, with a weak D call TRBD1 (6 bases). The CDR3 is made up of 13 amino acids. Between the trimmed V and J ends, which lost 7 bases and 0 bases, there was a span of 7 bases. This chain's CDR3 is CASKDSSYNEQFF. As DNA, the CDR3 is TGTGCCAGCAAGGACAGCTCCTACAATGAGCAGTTCTTC.

The V and J genes are TRBV6-4 and TRBJ2-2; maybe TRBD2 (7 bases). Germline V gene lookup returns CDR1 MRHNA and CDR2 SNTAGT. Trimming left V 0 bases short and J 4 bases short, with 12 bases between. The length of the CDR3 is 16 residues. DNA of the CDR3: TGTGCCAGCAGTGACTCCAGGGCGGGGGCCACCGGGGAGCTGTTTTTT. Amino acid sequence: CASSDSRAGATGELFF.

The chain joins TRBV7-8 to TRBJ1-3; D is undetermined. V was pared by 5 bases and J by 1 base, with 15 bases between. Germline values: CDR1 SGHVS, CDR2 FQNEAQ. This CDR3 has 16 residues. CDR3 amino acids: CASSRGLGASGNTIYF. CDR3 coding DNA: TGTGCCAGCAGCCGAGGGCTTGGAGCTTCTGGAAACACCATATATTTT.

The CDR3 sequence: CASSLWAGDTEAFF. Written as DNA, the CDR3 is TGTGCCAGCAGTTTATGGGCCGGGGACACTGAAGCTTTCTTT. The chain combines TRBV27 with TRBJ1-1; no reliable D call. Trimming left V 1 base short and J 3 bases short, with 9 bases between. In germline, CDR1 is MNHEY, CDR2 SMNVEV (reference sequence). The CDR3 extends over 14 amino acids.

This chain connects TRBV7-6 to TRBJ2-7, with D perhaps being TRBD1 or TRBD2 (5 bases each). In germline, CDR1 is SGHVS, CDR2 FNYEAQ. The CDR3 runs 12 residues. The V and J ends lost 5 bases and 4 bases respectively, with 9 bases between them. The CDR3 DNA sequence: TGTGCCAGCAGCGGGGGATTTTACGAGCAGTACTTC. This gives the protein CASSGGFYEQYF.

The V gene is TRBV3-1, the J gene TRBJ1-3, with TRBD1 identical over 8 bases. Per the germline V gene, CDR1 is LGHDT and CDR2 is YNNKEL (reference sequence). The CDR3 is made up of 18 amino acids. V trimming: 0 bases; J trimming: 4 bases; junction bases outside the gene matches: 11. The CDR3 DNA is TGTGCCAGCAGCCAAGATTTGACAGGGGTGTGGGCAGGAAACACCATATATTTT. It specifies CASSQDLTGVWAGNTIYF.

The chain employs TRBV27 and TRBJ2-1; D call uncertain. CDR1 is MNHEY, CDR2 SMNVEV, per germline (reference sequence). The V end was cut by 3 bases, the J end by 9 bases, with 6 bases between. CDR3 length: 11 amino acids. The CDR3 sequence: CASSFGAEQFF. The CDR3 region has the DNA TGTGCCAGCAGTTTCGGCGCTGAGCAGTTCTTC.

The chain carries TRBV6-1 and TRBJ1-1; 12 positions match TRBD1. V dropped 6 bases and J dropped 3; count of bases not matched to a gene: 2. This CDR3 is built from 14 residues. The germline gives CDR1 MNHNS, CDR2 SASEGT. CDR3 DNA sequence: TGTGCCAGCAGAGGGGACAGGGGGCACACTGAAGCTTTCTTT. Its protein is CASRGDRGHTEAFF.

This clonotype has a handful of counts. This chain connects TRBV7-6 to TRBJ2-5; D ambiguous. This CDR3 has 16 amino acids. The V end was cut by 0 bases, the J end by 0 bases, with 11 bases between. The germline CDR1 and CDR2 sequences are SGHVS and FNYEAQ. CDR3: CASSLALGWDQETQYF. CDR3 coding DNA: TGTGCCAGCAGCTTAGCCCTGGGTTGGGACCAAGAGACCCAGTACTTC.

The chain has TRBV12-3 or TRBV12-4 and TRBJ2-3, with TRBD2 as a possible D gene (6 bases). The V gene lost 4 bases and the J gene lost 3 bases, with 17 bases spanning the gap. CDR3 length: 16 residues. For the CDR3, the DNA is TGTGCCAGCAGTTCTACACCGGGACTCGCTACAGATACGCAGTATTTT. As protein: CASSSTPGLATDTQYF.

The chain is built from TRBV10-3 and TRBJ2-1, with TRBD2 matching 8 bases. Germline V gene lookup returns CDR1 ENHRY and CDR2 SYGVKD. The CDR3 consists of 15 residues. The ends lost 3 bases at V and 4 bases at J; junction bases unmatched: 5. The CDR3: CAISDEAGVYNEQFF. The DNA for the CDR3 is TGTGCCATCAGTGATGAAGCGGGAGTGTACAATGAGCAGTTCTTC.

The V and J genes are TRBV28 and TRBJ1-1, with D tentatively TRBD1 (5 bases). With 5 bases removed from V and 1 base from J, the gap between germline ends came to 17 bases. The CDR3 contains 16 residues. CDR1 is MDHEN, CDR2 SYDVKM, per germline. In nucleotides, the CDR3 is TGTGCCAGCAGTCCGCCGGGGGGGGACCAGAACACTGAAGCTTTCTTT. This translates into CASSPPGGDQNTEAFF.